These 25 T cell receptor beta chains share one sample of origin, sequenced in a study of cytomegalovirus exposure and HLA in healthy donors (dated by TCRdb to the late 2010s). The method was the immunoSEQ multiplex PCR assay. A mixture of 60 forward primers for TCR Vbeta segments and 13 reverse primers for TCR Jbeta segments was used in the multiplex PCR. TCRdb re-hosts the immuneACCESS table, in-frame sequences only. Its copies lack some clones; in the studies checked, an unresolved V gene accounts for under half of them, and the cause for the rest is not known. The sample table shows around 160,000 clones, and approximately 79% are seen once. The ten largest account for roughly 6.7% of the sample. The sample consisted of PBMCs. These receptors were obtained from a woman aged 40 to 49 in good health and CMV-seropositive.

The CDR3 DNA reads as TGTGCCAGTAGTATAGGACAGGCCCGGGATTCACCCCTCCACTTT. Its protein is CASSIGQARDSPLHF. V usage is TRBV19 and J usage is TRBJ1-6, with D possibly matching TRBD1 (6 bases). The CDR3 spans 15 residues. Deletions cut 1 base from V and 8 bases from J, with 12 bases between. Germline V lookup: CDR1 LNHDA, CDR2 SQIVND (reference sequence).

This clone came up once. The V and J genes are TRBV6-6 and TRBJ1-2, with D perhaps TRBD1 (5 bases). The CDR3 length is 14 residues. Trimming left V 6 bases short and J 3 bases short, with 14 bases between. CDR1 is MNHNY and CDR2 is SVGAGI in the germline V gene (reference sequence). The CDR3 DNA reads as TGTGCCAGCAGCCCCTGGCGGGACGACTATGGCTACACCTTC. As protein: CASSPWRDDYGYTF.

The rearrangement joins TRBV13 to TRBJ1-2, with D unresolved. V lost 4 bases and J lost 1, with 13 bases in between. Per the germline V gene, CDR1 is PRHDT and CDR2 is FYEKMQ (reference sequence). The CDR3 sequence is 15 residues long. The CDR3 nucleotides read TGTGCCAGCAGCTCAGGAAACAAAGTTAACTATGGCTACACCTTC. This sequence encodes CASSSGNKVNYGYTF. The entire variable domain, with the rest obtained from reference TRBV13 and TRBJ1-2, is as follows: AAGVIQSPRHLIKEKRETATLKCYPIPRHDTVYWYQQGPGQDPQFLISFYEKMQSDKGSIPDRFSAQQFSDYHSELNMSSLELGDSALYFCASSSGNKVNYGYTFGSGTRLTVV.

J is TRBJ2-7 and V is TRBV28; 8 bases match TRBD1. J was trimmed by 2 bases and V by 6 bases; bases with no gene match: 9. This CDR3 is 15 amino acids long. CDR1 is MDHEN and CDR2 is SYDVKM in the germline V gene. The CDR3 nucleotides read TGTGCCAGCAGGCTAACGGACAGGGAGACCTACGAGCAGTACTTC. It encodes CASRLTDRETYEQYF.

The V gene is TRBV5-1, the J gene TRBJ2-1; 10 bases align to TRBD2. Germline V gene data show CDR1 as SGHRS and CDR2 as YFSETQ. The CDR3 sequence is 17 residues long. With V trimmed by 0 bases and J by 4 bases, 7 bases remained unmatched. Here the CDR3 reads CASSLAGGLAPYNEQFF. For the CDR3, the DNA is TGCGCCAGCAGCTTGGCCGGGGGACTAGCGCCTTACAATGAGCAGTTCTTC.

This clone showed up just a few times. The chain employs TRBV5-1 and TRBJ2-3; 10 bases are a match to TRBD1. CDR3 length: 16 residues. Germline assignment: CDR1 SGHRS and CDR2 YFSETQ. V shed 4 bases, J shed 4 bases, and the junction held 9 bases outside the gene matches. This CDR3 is CASSRNGQGGSDTQYF. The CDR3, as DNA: TGCGCCAGCAGCAGGAACGGACAGGGGGGGTCAGATACGCAGTATTTT.

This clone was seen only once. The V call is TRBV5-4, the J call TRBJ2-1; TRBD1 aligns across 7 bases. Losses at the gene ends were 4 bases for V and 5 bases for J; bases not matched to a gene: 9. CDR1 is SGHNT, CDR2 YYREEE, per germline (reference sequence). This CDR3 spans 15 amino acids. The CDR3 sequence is CASSIRDRENNEQFF. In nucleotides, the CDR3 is TGTGCCAGCAGCATCCGGGACAGAGAAAACAATGAGCAGTTCTTC.

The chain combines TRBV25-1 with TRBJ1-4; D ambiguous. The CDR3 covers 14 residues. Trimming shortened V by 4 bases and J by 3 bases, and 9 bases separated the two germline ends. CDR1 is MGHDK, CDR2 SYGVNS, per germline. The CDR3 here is CASSVREANEKLFF. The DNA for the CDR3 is TGTGCCAGCAGTGTGAGAGAGGCTAATGAAAAACTGTTTTTT.

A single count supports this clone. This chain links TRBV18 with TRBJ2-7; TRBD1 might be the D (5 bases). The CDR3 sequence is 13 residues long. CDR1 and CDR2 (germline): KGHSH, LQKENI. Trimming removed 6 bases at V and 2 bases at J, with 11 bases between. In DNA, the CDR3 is TGTGCCAGCTCGCCAGACAGAACCTACGAGCAGTACTTC. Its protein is CASSPDRTYEQYF.

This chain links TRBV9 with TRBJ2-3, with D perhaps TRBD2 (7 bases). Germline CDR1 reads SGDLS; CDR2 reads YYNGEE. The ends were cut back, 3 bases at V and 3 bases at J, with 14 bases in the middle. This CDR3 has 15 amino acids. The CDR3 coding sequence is TGTGCCAGCAGCGCAATAAGCGGGACAACAGATACGCAGTATTTT. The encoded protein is CASSAISGTTDTQYF.

Here the CDR3 DNA reads TGTGCCAGCAGCTTGGGCGGAAATAGCAATCAGCCCCAGCATTTT. Its protein is CASSLGGNSNQPQHF. The chain couples TRBV5-5 to TRBJ1-5; D call uncertain. V was trimmed by 0 bases and J by 0 bases, leaving 7 bases between them. Germline V gene lookup returns CDR1 SGHKS and CDR2 YYEKEE (reference sequence). This CDR3 region has 15 residues.

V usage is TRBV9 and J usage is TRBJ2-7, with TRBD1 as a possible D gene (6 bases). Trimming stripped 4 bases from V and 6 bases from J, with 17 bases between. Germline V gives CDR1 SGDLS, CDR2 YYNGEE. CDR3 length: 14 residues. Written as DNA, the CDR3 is TGTGCCAGCAGCCCCACCGGGACACCTTCCGAGCAGTACTTC. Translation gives CASSPTGTPSEQYF.

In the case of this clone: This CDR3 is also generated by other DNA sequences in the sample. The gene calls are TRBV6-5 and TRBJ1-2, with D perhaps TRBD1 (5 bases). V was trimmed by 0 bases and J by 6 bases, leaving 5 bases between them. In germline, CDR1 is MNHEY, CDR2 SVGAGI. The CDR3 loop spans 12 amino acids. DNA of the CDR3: TGTGCCAGCAGTTACTCAGGGGATGGCTACACCTTC. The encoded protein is CASSYSGDGYTF.

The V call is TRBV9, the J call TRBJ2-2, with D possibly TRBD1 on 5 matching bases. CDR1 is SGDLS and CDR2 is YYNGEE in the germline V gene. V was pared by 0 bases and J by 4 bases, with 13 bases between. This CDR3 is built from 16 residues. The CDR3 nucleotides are TGTGCCAGCAGCGTAGCTAAGGGGTCGAGCACCGGGGAGCTGTTTTTT. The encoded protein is CASSVAKGSSTGELFF. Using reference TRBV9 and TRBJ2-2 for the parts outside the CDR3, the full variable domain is DSGVTQTPKHLITATGQRVTLRCSPRSGDLSVYWYQQSLDQGLQFLIQYYNGEERAKGNILERFSAQQFPDLHSELNLSSLELGDSALYFCASSVAKGSSTGELFFGEGSRLTVL.

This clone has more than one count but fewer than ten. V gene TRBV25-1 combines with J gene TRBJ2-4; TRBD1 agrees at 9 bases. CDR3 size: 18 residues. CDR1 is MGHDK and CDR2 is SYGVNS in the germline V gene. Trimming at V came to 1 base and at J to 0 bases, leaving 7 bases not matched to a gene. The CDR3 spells CASSESTGGRIAKNIQYF. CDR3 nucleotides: TGTGCCAGCAGTGAATCAACAGGGGGCAGGATAGCCAAAAACATTCAGTACTTC.

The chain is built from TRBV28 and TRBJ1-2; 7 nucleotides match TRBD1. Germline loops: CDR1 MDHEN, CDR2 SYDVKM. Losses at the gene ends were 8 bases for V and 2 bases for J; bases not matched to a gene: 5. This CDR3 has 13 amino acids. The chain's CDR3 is CASAGQSNYGYTF. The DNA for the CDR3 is TGTGCCAGCGCGGGACAGAGCAACTATGGCTACACCTTC.

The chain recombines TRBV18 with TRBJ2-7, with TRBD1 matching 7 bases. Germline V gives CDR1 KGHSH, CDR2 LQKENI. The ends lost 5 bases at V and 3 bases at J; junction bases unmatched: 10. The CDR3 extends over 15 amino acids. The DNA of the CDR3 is TGTGCCAGCTCAACTAAACCGGGACAGAACTACGAGCAGTACTTC. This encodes CASSTKPGQNYEQYF.

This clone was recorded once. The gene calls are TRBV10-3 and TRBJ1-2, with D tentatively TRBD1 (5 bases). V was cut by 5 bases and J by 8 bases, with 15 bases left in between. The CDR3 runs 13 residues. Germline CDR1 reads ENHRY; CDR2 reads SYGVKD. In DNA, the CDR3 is TGTGCCATCAGTCTCCGGGGGAAAGAGGGCTACACCTTC. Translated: CAISLRGKEGYTF.

The CDR3 DNA sequence: TGTGCCAGCAGAGAACAGGGGGTGGGGAACACTGAAGCTTTCTTT. Protein: CASREQGVGNTEAFF. The chain joins TRBV2 to TRBJ1-1; 8 bases are shared with TRBD1. The CDR3 spans 15 residues. The germline gives CDR1 SNHLY, CDR2 FYNNEI. Trimming at V came to 6 bases and at J to 1 base, leaving 7 bases not matched to a gene.

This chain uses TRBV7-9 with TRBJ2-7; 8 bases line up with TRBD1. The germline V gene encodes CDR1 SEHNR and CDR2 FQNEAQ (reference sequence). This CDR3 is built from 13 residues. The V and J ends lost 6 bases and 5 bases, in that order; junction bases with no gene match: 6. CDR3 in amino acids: CASSFQGANEQYF. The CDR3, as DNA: TGTGCCAGCAGTTTCCAGGGGGCCAACGAGCAGTACTTC.

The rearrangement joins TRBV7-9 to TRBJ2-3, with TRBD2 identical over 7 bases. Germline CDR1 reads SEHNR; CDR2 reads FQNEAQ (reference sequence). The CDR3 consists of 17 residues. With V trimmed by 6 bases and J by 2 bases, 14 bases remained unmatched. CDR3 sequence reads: CASSTRPTSVLTDTQYF. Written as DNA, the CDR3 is TGTGCCAGCAGTACCCGACCCACTAGCGTACTCACAGATACGCAGTATTTT.

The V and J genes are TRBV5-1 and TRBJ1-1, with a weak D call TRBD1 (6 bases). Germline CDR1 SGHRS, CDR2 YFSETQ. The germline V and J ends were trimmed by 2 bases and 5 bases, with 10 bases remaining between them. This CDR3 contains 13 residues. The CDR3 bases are TGCGCCAGCAGCTTCGGGGGGCTGACTGAAGCTTTCTTT. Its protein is CASSFGGLTEAFF.

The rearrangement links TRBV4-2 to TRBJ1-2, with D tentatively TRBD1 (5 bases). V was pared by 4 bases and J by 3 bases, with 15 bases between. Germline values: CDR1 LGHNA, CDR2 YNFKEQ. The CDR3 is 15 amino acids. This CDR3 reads CASSPTGQGDYGYTF. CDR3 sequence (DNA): TGTGCCAGCAGCCCTACAGGCCAAGGGGACTATGGCTACACCTTC.

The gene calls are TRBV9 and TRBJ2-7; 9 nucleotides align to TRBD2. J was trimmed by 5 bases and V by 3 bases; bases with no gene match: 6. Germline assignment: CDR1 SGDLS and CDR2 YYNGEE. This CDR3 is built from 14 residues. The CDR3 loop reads CASSATGTSHEQYF. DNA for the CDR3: TGTGCCAGCAGCGCCACCGGGACTAGCCACGAGCAGTACTTC.

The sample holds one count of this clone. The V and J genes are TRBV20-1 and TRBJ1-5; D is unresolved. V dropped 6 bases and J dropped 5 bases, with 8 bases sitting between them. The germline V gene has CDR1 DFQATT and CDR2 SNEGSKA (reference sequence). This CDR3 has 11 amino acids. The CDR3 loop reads CSALLDQPQHF. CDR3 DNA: TGCAGTGCCCTACTCGATCAGCCCCAGCATTTT.